What follows describes a single T cell receptor beta chain. This sample is part of a study of blood T cell repertoires in COVID-19. Study information: From T cells, B-cell-depleted T cells, or PBMCs came the material, which was cDNA or gDNA.

The V segment lost 0 bases and the J segment 1 base; nucleotides outside the gene matches: 2. The germline gives CDR1 SGHNT, CDR2 YYREEE (reference sequence). This CDR3 region has 15 residues. Per the study methods: Counts of nucleated cells, estimated from reference gene primer amplification, were obtained. Libraries were prepared by immunoSEQ multiplex PCR; TCRdb keeps only in-frame clonotypes and omits some of them. Clonal size and the V and J genes are those of that table, whereas D and trimming came from the DNA. The sample lists some 150,000 clones, 70% to 85% occurring once. In terms of age and location, participants ranged from roughly 18 to 90 years and lived in about two dozen US areas.

The chain joins TRBV5-4 to TRBJ1-1; 8 positions agree with TRBD1. The sequence came from a man aged 45-65 years who had recovered from COVID-19. Sequenced: PBMCs or T cells enriched from blood (not recorded which). CDR3 residues: CASSLGDRRNTEAFF. The CDR3 region has the DNA TGTGCCAGCAGCTTGGGGGACAGGCGGAACACTGAAGCTTTCTTT.